This T cell receptor beta chain was retrieved from a study of T cell repertoires in ileal Crohn's disease. CDR1 and CDR2 (germline): MDHEN, SYDVKM. Unmatched junction bases numbered 5, after V lost 9 bases and J lost 4 bases. This CDR3 comprises 12 residues. Produced via immunoSEQ multiplex PCR; TCRdb's table is partial and in-frame only. In the table there are 9,500 to 15,000 clones, roughly four fifths of which are singletons. Worth noting for this clone: Its specificity is unknown.

Study results and caveats: Endoscopic recurrence occurred in every patient whose clonality exceeded 26.8%.

The sequenced sample was ileal tissue. This TCR was sampled from an adult with Crohn's disease. The chain has TRBV28 and TRBJ1-2, with 7 bases matching TRBD1. CDR3 in DNA: TGTGCCAGTCGACAGGGCTTCTATGGCTACACCTTC. Amino acid sequence: CASRQGFYGYTF.